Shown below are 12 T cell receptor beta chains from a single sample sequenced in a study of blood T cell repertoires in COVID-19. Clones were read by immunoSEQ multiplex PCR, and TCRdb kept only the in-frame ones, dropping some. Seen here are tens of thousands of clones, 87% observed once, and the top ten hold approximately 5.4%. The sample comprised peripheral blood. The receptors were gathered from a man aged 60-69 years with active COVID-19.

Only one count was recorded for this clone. CDR3 DNA: TGTGCCAGCAGTGAAAGGGGGTATCGGGCTGAAGCTTTCTTT. It translates to CASSERGYRAEAFF. The gene calls are TRBV2 and TRBJ1-1; D is perhaps TRBD1 (6 bases). V gave up 2 bases and J gave up 6 bases, with 13 bases separating them. The CDR3 runs 14 residues. CDR1 is SNHLY, CDR2 FYNNEI, per germline.

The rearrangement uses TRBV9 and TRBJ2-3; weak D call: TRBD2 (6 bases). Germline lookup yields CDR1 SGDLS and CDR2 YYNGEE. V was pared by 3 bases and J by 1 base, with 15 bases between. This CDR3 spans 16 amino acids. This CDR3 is CASSADSGGGTDTQYF. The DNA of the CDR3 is TGTGCCAGCAGCGCAGACTCCGGAGGGGGCACAGATACGCAGTATTTT.

CDR3 sequence: CASSRGMLNTEAFF. The CDR3 nucleotides read TGTGCCAGTAGCCGGGGTATGTTGAACACTGAAGCTTTCTTT. The chain has TRBV19 and TRBJ1-1, with D hard to call. The V and J ends lost 6 bases and 0 bases respectively, with 11 bases between them. Germline CDR1 reads LNHDA; CDR2 reads SQIVND (reference sequence). The CDR3 runs to 14 residues.

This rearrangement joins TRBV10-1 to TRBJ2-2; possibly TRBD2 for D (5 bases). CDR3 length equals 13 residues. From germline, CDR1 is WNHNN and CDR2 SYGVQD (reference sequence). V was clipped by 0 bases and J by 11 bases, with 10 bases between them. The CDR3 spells CASSESAEVELFF. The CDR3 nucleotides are TGCGCCAGCAGTGAGTCAGCGGAGGTTGAGCTGTTTTTT.

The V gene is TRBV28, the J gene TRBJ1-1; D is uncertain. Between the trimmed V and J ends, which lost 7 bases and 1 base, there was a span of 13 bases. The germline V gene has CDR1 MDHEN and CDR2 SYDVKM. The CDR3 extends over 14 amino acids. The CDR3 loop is CASTFLGGNTEAFF. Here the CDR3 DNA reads TGTGCCAGCACCTTCCTAGGAGGGAACACTGAAGCTTTCTTT.

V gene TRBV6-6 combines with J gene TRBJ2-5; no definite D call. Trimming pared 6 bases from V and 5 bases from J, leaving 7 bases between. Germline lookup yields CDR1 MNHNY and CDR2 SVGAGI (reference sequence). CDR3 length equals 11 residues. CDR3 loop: CASSPSETQYF. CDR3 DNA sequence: TGTGCCAGCAGCCCCTCGGAGACCCAGTACTTC.

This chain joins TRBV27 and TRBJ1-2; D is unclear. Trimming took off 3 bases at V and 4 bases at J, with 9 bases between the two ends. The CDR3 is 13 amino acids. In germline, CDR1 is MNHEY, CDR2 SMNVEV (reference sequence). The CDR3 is CASSFIPLYGYTF. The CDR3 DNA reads TGTGCCAGCAGTTTTATTCCCCTCTATGGCTACACCTTC.

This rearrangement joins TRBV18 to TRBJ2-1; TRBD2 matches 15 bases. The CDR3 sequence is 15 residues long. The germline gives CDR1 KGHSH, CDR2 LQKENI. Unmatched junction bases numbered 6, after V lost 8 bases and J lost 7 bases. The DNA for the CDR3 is TGTGCCAGCCAGGGACTAGCGGGGGGTCGGAATGAGCAGTTCTTC. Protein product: CASQGLAGGRNEQFF.

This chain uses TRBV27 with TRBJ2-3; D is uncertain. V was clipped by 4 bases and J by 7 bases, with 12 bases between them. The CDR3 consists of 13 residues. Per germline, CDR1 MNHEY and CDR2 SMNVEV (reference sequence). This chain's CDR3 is CASSYGGENTQYF. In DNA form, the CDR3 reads TGTGCCAGCAGTTACGGCGGTGAGAATACGCAGTATTTT.

CDR3 protein: CASSLGSTGGDYMNQPQHF. The CDR3 region has the DNA TGTGCCAGCAGCTTAGGGTCGACAGGGGGCGACTATATGAATCAGCCCCAGCATTTT. The V gene is TRBV11-2, the J gene TRBJ1-5; 10 nucleotides match TRBD1. The CDR3 length is 19 residues. Germline V gene data show CDR1 as SGHAT and CDR2 as FQNNGV. The V segment lost 1 base and the J segment 4 bases; nucleotides outside the gene matches: 13.

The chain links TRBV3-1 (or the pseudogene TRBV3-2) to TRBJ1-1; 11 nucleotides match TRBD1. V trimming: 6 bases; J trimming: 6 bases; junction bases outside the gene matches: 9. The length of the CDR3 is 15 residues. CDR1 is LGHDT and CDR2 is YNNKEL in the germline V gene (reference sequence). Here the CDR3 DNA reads TGTGCCAGCAGTCCAGGGACAGGGGGGTCGGCTGAAGCTTTCTTT. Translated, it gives CASSPGTGGSAEAFF.

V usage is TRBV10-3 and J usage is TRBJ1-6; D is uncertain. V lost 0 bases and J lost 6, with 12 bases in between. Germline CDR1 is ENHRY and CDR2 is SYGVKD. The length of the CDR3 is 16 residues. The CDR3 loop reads CAISESPGLGNSPLHF. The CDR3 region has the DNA TGTGCCATCAGTGAGTCGCCCGGGTTAGGTAATTCACCCCTCCACTTT.